Below, 28 T cell receptor beta chains from the same sample are listed, as sequenced in a study of cytomegalovirus exposure and HLA in healthy donors. This PCR relied on a set of 60 Vbeta primers and 13 Jbeta primers. Clones were read by immunoSEQ multiplex PCR, and TCRdb kept only the in-frame ones, dropping some. The sample lists roughly 89,000 clones; about 66% were seen once. The specimen sequenced was PBMCs. The origin of the receptors is a woman in her fifties or sixties in good health and CMV-seropositive.

The chain carries TRBV15 and TRBJ1-2; D unresolved. The CDR3 has 11 amino acids. Germline CDR1 and CDR2: LNHNV and YYDKDF (reference sequence). Trimming cost V 0 bases and J 11 bases, with 7 bases left between them. The CDR3 protein is CATSRDMRYTF. The CDR3 DNA reads as TGTGCCACCAGCAGAGATATGAGATACACCTTC. The whole variable domain, remainder taken from reference TRBV15 and TRBJ1-2, is DAMVIQNPRYQVTQFGKPVTLSCSQTLNHNVMYWYQQKSSQAPKLLFHYYDKDFNNEADTPDNFQSRRPNTSFCFLDIRSPGLGDTAMYLCATSRDMRYTFGSGTRLTVV.

This clone was seen a few times. V is TRBV6-5 and J is TRBJ2-2, with a weak D call TRBD1 (6 bases). Trimming removed 0 bases from V and 4 bases from J, with 6 bases in between. The CDR3 covers 14 residues. Looked up from germline, CDR1 is MNHEY and CDR2 is SVGAGI. CDR3 nucleotide sequence: TGTGCCAGCAGTTACTCGGACAGCACCGGGGAGCTGTTTTTT. Protein sequence: CASSYSDSTGELFF.

This chain links TRBV29-1 with TRBJ2-5; D unclear. The germline V gene has CDR1 SQVTM and CDR2 ANQGSEA. The CDR3 runs to 12 residues. V gave up 5 bases and J gave up 4 bases, with 11 bases separating them. CDR3 nucleotides: TGCAGCGTTCAGGTGCCCGGAGAGACCCAGTACTTC. Its protein product is CSVQVPGETQYF.

The chain employs TRBV15 and TRBJ2-3; 16 bases map to TRBD2. The ends lost 1 base at V and 4 bases at J; junction bases unmatched: 5. CDR1 and CDR2 from the germline V gene are LNHNV and YYDKDF (reference sequence). This CDR3 comprises 18 residues. The CDR3 is CATSRVGLAGGPSDTQYF. CDR3 bases: TGTGCCACCAGCAGAGTGGGACTAGCGGGGGGGCCATCAGATACGCAGTATTTT.

The rearrangement links TRBV11-2 to TRBJ1-1; D not certain. CDR3 length: 14 residues. Germline V gives CDR1 SGHAT, CDR2 FQNNGV. V was trimmed by 5 bases and J by 0 bases, leaving 10 bases between them. The CDR3 spells CASSPLSVNTEAFF. The CDR3 region has the DNA TGTGCCAGCAGCCCCCTTTCAGTGAACACTGAAGCTTTCTTT.

The DNA for the CDR3 is TGTGCCAGCAGCTTAGTGGGGGGGCACACTGAAGCTTTCTTT. This codes for CASSLVGGHTEAFF. V and J are TRBV11-2 and TRBJ1-1, with D tentatively TRBD1 (6 bases). Trimming took off 1 base at V and 3 bases at J, with 9 bases between the two ends. Per the germline V gene, CDR1 is SGHAT and CDR2 is FQNNGV. The CDR3 is made up of 14 amino acids.

This clone was observed once. This rearrangement joins TRBV2 to TRBJ1-1, with D unclear. The CDR3 contains 14 residues. Between the trimmed V and J ends, which lost 6 bases and 2 bases, there was a span of 13 bases. Per germline, CDR1 SNHLY and CDR2 FYNNEI. The CDR3 is CASRDDLGNTEAFF. DNA for the CDR3: TGTGCCAGCAGAGACGACTTGGGTAACACTGAAGCTTTCTTT.

The gene calls are TRBV11-2 and TRBJ1-3; D might be TRBD1 (6 bases). From germline, CDR1 is SGHAT and CDR2 FQNNGV. The CDR3 length is 16 residues. V lost 3 bases, J lost 0 bases, and 12 bases lay in between. For the CDR3, the DNA is TGTGCCAGCAGCTTTCAACAGGGTGGCTCTGGAAACACCATATATTTT. This sequence encodes CASSFQQGGSGNTIYF.

This chain links TRBV27 with TRBJ1-5, with TRBD1 identical over 9 bases. Losses at the gene ends were 6 bases for V and 2 bases for J; bases not matched to a gene: 5. The CDR3 totals 15 residues. Germline CDR1 is MNHEY and CDR2 is SMNVEV (reference sequence). This CDR3 reads CASSYRGLGNQPQHF. As DNA, the CDR3 is TGTGCCAGCAGCTACAGGGGGCTTGGCAATCAGCCCCAGCATTTT.

This clone was seen more than once but under ten times. The gene calls are TRBV15 and TRBJ1-2; TRBD1 matches 8 bases. CDR3 length equals 13 residues. After removal of 11 bases from V and 8 bases from J, the junction contained 13 bases not matched to a gene. Germline-derived CDR1 and CDR2 are LNHNV and YYDKDF (reference sequence). As DNA, the CDR3 is TGTGCCTCCCAGGGGGACGGGGACAGGGGCTACACCTTC. It is translated as CASQGDGDRGYTF. Full variable domain (rest looked up from reference TRBV15 and TRBJ1-2): DAMVIQNPRYQVTQFGKPVTLSCSQTLNHNVMYWYQQKSSQAPKLLFHYYDKDFNNEADTPDNFQSRRPNTSFCFLDIRSPGLGDTAMYLCASQGDGDRGYTFGSGTRLTVV.

The rearrangement joins TRBV7-2 to TRBJ2-2; 10 bases align to TRBD2. The germline gives CDR1 SGHTA, CDR2 FQGNSA. The junction had 0 bases not matched to a gene; V was cut back by 3 bases and J by 5 bases. This CDR3 contains 14 residues. For the CDR3, the DNA is TGTGCCAGCAGCTTGACTAGCGGGACCGGGGAGCTGTTTTTT. This codes for CASSLTSGTGELFF.

This chain links TRBV19 with TRBJ2-4, with D possibly matching TRBD1 (5 bases). V was pared by 7 bases and J by 9 bases, with 10 bases between. The CDR3 is 11 amino acids. Germline V gene data show CDR1 as LNHDA and CDR2 as SQIVND (reference sequence). This CDR3 is CASTDSFIQYF. The CDR3 bases are TGTGCCAGTACCGACAGTTTCATTCAGTACTTC.

The rearrangement joins TRBV18 to TRBJ2-7; TRBD1 matches 7 bases. Germline CDR1 reads KGHSH; CDR2 reads LQKENI. V gave up 0 bases and J gave up 1 base; unmatched junction bases: 3. CDR3 size: 15 residues. The DNA for the CDR3 is TGTGCCAGCTCACCACCGGGCAGGGGGTCCTACGAGCAGTACTTC. Amino acid sequence: CASSPPGRGSYEQYF.

In its sample, this clone was seen once. This chain joins TRBV25-1 and TRBJ1-1, with a weak D call TRBD1 (6 bases). Germline CDR1 is MGHDK and CDR2 is SYGVNS. Trimming stripped 5 bases from V and 7 bases from J, with 20 bases between. CDR3 length: 15 residues. The CDR3 nucleotides are TGTGCCAGCAGTCCCCATAGGGGGTCCTATCTTGAAGCTTTCTTT. Residues: CASSPHRGSYLEAFF. The full variable domain, rest sourced from reference TRBV25-1 and TRBJ1-1, is EADIYQTPRYLVIGTGKKITLECSQTMGHDKMYWYQQDPGMELHLIHYSYGVNSTEKGDLSSESTVSRIRTEHFPLTLESARPSHTSQYLCASSPHRGSYLEAFFGQGTRLTVV.

V gene TRBV7-5 combines with J gene TRBJ2-7; the D call TRBD1 from the table was never checked on the DNA. TRBV7-5 corresponds to a pseudogene. The length of the CDR3 is 15 residues. The CDR3 loop reads CVRSPRGTYRYEQYF. CDR3 coding DNA: TGTGTCAGAAGCCCCAGGGGAACGTACCGCTACGAGCAGTACTTC.

The gene calls are TRBV5-4 and TRBJ2-1; TRBD2 might be the D (6 bases). Germline-derived CDR1 and CDR2 are SGHNT and YYREEE (reference sequence). The CDR3 consists of 15 residues. V was shortened by 9 bases and J by 7 bases, with 23 bases between the two germline ends. The CDR3 sequence is CATSHAGPLRNEQFF. CDR3 in DNA: TGTGCCACCTCCCATGCGGGACCTTTAAGGAATGAGCAGTTCTTC.

This clone turned up a few times. The chain uses TRBV27 and TRBJ2-3; 11 bases are shared with TRBD2. This CDR3 is 15 amino acids long. J lost 2 bases, V lost 8 bases, and 6 bases had no gene match. Per germline, CDR1 MNHEY and CDR2 SMNVEV (reference sequence). This CDR3 is CASWLAGGSTDTQYF. The CDR3 bases are TGTGCCAGCTGGCTAGCGGGGGGTTCCACAGATACGCAGTATTTT.

The count of this clone is one. The chain couples TRBV14 to TRBJ1-5; TRBD1 agrees at 7 bases. CDR3 length: 14 residues. Germline trimming cut 4 bases from V and 2 bases from J; bases unmatched to any gene: 2. In germline, CDR1 is SGHDN, CDR2 FVKESK. This CDR3 is CASSRTGGNQPQHF. In DNA form, the CDR3 reads TGTGCCAGCAGCCGCACAGGGGGCAATCAGCCCCAGCATTTT. The entire variable domain, with the rest obtained from reference TRBV14 and TRBJ1-5, is as follows: EAGVTQFPSHSVIEKGQTVTLRCDPISGHDNLYWYRRVMGKEIKFLLHFVKESKQDESGMPNNRFLAERTGGTYSTLKVQPAELEDSGVYFCASSRTGGNQPQHFGDGTRLSIL.

V gene TRBV5-1 combines with J gene TRBJ2-7; 7 positions agree with TRBD1. This CDR3 has 14 residues. Germline CDR1 and CDR2: SGHRS and YFSETQ. V dropped 2 bases and J dropped 6; count of bases not matched to a gene: 8. The CDR3 region is CASSLGDRAGEQYF. Here the CDR3 DNA reads TGCGCCAGCAGCTTAGGAGACAGGGCCGGCGAGCAGTACTTC.

This clone has just a few counts. The rearrangement joins TRBV4-1 to TRBJ2-7, with a weak D call TRBD1 (6 bases). Germline CDR1 and CDR2: MGHRA and YSYEKL. The V and J ends lost 0 bases and 3 bases respectively, with 12 bases between them. CDR3 size: 15 residues. Here the CDR3 reads CASSQEPGQNYEQYF. CDR3 nucleotides: TGCGCCAGCAGCCAAGAACCAGGACAGAACTACGAGCAGTACTTC.

This chain connects TRBV30 to TRBJ1-1; D possibly corresponds to TRBD1 (5 bases). Trimming removed 4 bases at V and 4 bases at J, with 13 bases between. CDR1 GTSNPN and CDR2 SVGIG come from the germline V gene (reference sequence). This CDR3 spans 13 amino acids. The CDR3, as DNA: TGTGCCTGGACCTCCTGGGGCGGCACTGAAGCTTTCTTT. Encoded protein: CAWTSWGGTEAFF. The variable domain in full, with the rest retrieved from reference TRBV30 and TRBJ1-1, is SQTIHQWPATLVQPVGSPLSLECTVEGTSNPNLYWYRQAAGRGLQLLFYSVGIGQISSEVPQNLSASRPQDRQFILSSKKLLLSDSGFYLCAWTSWGGTEAFFGQGTRLTVV.

The V and J genes are TRBV7-9 and TRBJ2-5; unclear D gene. The assigned J gene may be wrong: the sequence end matches TRBJ2-7 better. Germline values: CDR1 SEHNR, CDR2 FQNEAQ (reference sequence). The CDR3 runs to 13 residues. The CDR3 protein is CASSLYHENEQYF. CDR3 nucleotide sequence: TGTGCCAGCAGCTTATATCATGAAAACGAGCAGTACTTC.

The rearrangement joins TRBV27 to TRBJ2-3; D not resolved. Germline V gives CDR1 MNHEY, CDR2 SMNVEV (reference sequence). The germline V and J ends were trimmed by 6 bases and 0 bases, with 10 bases remaining between them. The CDR3 has 14 residues. CDR3 in amino acids: CASSPLTSTDTQYF. CDR3 DNA sequence: TGTGCCAGCAGCCCCCTTACTAGCACAGATACGCAGTATTTT.

The chain joins TRBV29-1 to TRBJ1-1; D is unclear. Germline-derived CDR1 and CDR2 are SQVTM and ANQGSEA. V was clipped by 7 bases and J by 2 bases, with 14 bases between them. The CDR3 contains 13 residues. CDR3: CSAGGQVNTEAFF. The CDR3 DNA is TGCAGCGCAGGAGGTCAGGTTAACACTGAAGCTTTCTTT. Supplemented by reference TRBV29-1 and TRBJ1-1, the full variable domain reads SAVISQKPSRDICQRGTSLTIQCQVDSQVTMMFWYRQQPGQSLTLIATANQGSEATYESGFVIDKFPISRPNLTFSTLTVSNMSPEDSSIYLCSAGGQVNTEAFFGQGTRLTVV.

The chain employs TRBV11-2 and TRBJ1-2; a weak D match, TRBD1 (5 bases). V was pared by 4 bases and J by 4 bases, with 16 bases between. This CDR3 has 15 residues. Germline-derived CDR1 and CDR2 are SGHAT and FQNNGV. CDR3 DNA sequence: TGTGCCAGCAGCTCCGGGGGGACGTACTCCTATGGCTACACCTTC. Translation gives CASSSGGTYSYGYTF.

The CDR3 DNA follows: TGTGCCAGCAGCTTAGAGGGGGAAGTGGGCACAGATACGCAGTATTTT. As protein: CASSLEGEVGTDTQYF. The V and J genes are TRBV7-8 and TRBJ2-3; TRBD1 is a possible D gene (6 bases). The CDR3 covers 16 residues. The V end lost 1 base, the J end lost 1 base, and 12 bases lay between the germline ends. Germline CDR1 is SGHVS and CDR2 is FQNEAQ.

V is TRBV6-4 and J is TRBJ1-2; 8 bases agree with TRBD1. The CDR3 extends over 14 amino acids. The ends lost 3 bases at V and 4 bases at J; junction bases unmatched: 4. Germline CDR1 is MRHNA and CDR2 is SNTAGT. Here the CDR3 reads CASSEGTGGYGYTF. In DNA, the CDR3 is TGTGCCAGCAGTGAGGGTACAGGGGGCTATGGCTACACCTTC.

This chain links TRBV19 with TRBJ2-7; perhaps TRBD1 as D (5 bases). Looked up from germline, CDR1 is LNHDA and CDR2 is SQIVND (reference sequence). This CDR3 comprises 13 residues. V was trimmed by 8 bases and J by 2 bases, leaving 13 bases between them. The CDR3 DNA reads TGTGCCAGTGTCGACAGTGACACCTACGAGCAGTACTTC. Protein sequence: CASVDSDTYEQYF. The full variable domain, completed using reference TRBV19 and TRBJ2-7, is DGGITQSPKYLFRKEGQNVTLSCEQNLNHDAMYWYRQDPGQGLRLIYYSQIVNDFQKGDIAEGYSVSREKKESFPLTVTSAQKNPTAFYLCASVDSDTYEQYFGPGTRLTVT.